This T cell receptor (beta chain) was sequenced during a study of CD8 T cells in ankylosing spondylitis. Each CDR3 protein is one row after TCRdb ran MiXCR on the 5' RACE reads. The sample consists of approximately 210,000 distinct CDR3 sequences, roughly 13% of them appearing once. The CDR3 has 12 residues. Trimming cost V 8 bases and J 5 bases, with 12 bases left between them. Germline V gene lookup returns CDR1 MNHNS and CDR2 SASEGT. The source of this sequence is a male donor with ankylosing spondylitis or in good health (not recorded which). Sequencing used blood, either unsorted or a sorted T cell fraction (not recorded which). V is TRBV6-1 and J is TRBJ1-1; D may be TRBD1 (5 bases). The CDR3, as DNA: TGTGCCAGCGTCCAAGGGACGACTGAAGCTTTCTTT. Amino acid sequence: CASVQGTTEAFF.